This paragraph covers one T cell receptor (beta chain) sequence. J gave up 5 bases and V 4 bases, and 11 bases lay outside the gene matches. Per the germline V gene, CDR1 is SGHNT and CDR2 is YYREEE (reference sequence). This CDR3 is 16 amino acids long. With random hexamers, 0.5 to 1 ug RNA was reverse transcribed. TCRdb recomputed calls from the immunoSEQ multiplex PCR reads with MiXCR, one row per CDR3 protein. The sample yields fewer than 150,000 distinct CDR3 sequences, about 95% seen once. The sample originates from a study of CD8 T cells in Susac syndrome. Turning to the study itself: Intravenous immunoglobulin alone or corticosteroids were being given to patients with Susac syndrome at blood draw, unless they were therapy-naive.

The TCR comes from a human donor with Susac syndrome. Sequencing used CD8+ T cells from PBMCs. The V call is TRBV5-4, the J call TRBJ2-1; 8 nucleotides agree with TRBD2. CDR3 in DNA: TGTGCCAGCAGCCTCTATGGTAGCGGGAAACACAATGAGCAGTTCTTC. This sequence encodes CASSLYGSGKHNEQFF.